A selection of T cell receptor beta chains follows, all from one sample in a study of blood T cell repertoires in COVID-19. Sequenced by immunoSEQ multiplex PCR; TCRdb stores in-frame clones only, minus some. The sample consists of fewer than 250,000 clones, around 82% of them appearing once. Material: PBMCs or T cells enriched from blood (not recorded which). Receptors were obtained from a woman aged 45-65 years who had been exposed to COVID-19. The CDR3 runs from the conserved cysteine through the conserved F or W. Fields, in order: clone size, D gene, V gene, J gene, CDR3 protein, CDR3 DNA. D genes are given only for firm matches. The listing skips clone size in some rows; elsewhere it reads once, few, many or a size class.

-,-,TRBV6-5,TRBJ1-1,CASRIEMRGKAFF,TGTGCCAGCAGGATCGAGATGCGAGGAAAAGCTTTCTTT
-,-,TRBV7-9,TRBJ1-5,CASSAVGGLNQPQHF,TGTGCCAGCAGCGCGGTCGGGGGGCTAAATCAGCCCCAGCATTTT
once,TRBD2,TRBV5-4,TRBJ2-7,CASIPGGPSGNEQYF,TGTGCCAGCATCCCGGGAGGGCCCTCCGGGAACGAGCAGTACTTC
-,-,TRBV6-1,TRBJ1-2,CASSEALAGAHYGYTF,TGTGCCAGCAGTGAAGCGCTGGCAGGGGCGCACTATGGCTACACCTTC
-,TRBD1,TRBV5-5,TRBJ2-1,CASSLGEGQGMDEQFF,TGTGCCAGCAGCTTGGGGGAGGGACAGGGAATGGATGAGCAGTTCTTC
-,-,TRBV4-3,TRBJ1-1,CASSQDYAGANTEAFF,TGCGCCAGCAGCCAAGATTATGCAGGGGCGAACACTGAAGCTTTCTTT
-,-,TRBV10-3,TRBJ1-5,CAISQDRWTQPQHF,TGTGCCATCAGCCAAGACAGGTGGACTCAGCCCCAGCATTTT
-,-,TRBV29-1,TRBJ1-2,CSVEPQGLGGYTF,TGCAGCGTTGAGCCACAGGGTTTGGGGGGCTACACCTTC
-,TRBD1,TRBV5-4,TRBJ2-1,CASSPRTGSSYNEQFF,TGTGCCAGCAGCCCGAGGACAGGGAGCTCCTACAATGAGCAGTTCTTC
-,-,TRBV10-2,TRBJ2-4,CASSESGAGGAKNIQYF,TGCGCCAGCAGTGAGTCAGGCGCCGGCGGGGCCAAAAACATTCAGTACTTC
once,-,TRBV11-2,TRBJ2-7,CASSLEAGYYEQYF,TGTGCCAGCAGCTTAGAGGCAGGGTACTACGAGCAGTACTTC
-,-,TRBV19,TRBJ1-2,CASADGNGYTF,TGTGCCAGTGCGGATGGCAATGGCTACACCTTC
-,TRBD2,TRBV19,TRBJ2-7,CASSPLLAGGREQYF,TGTGCCAGTAGTCCCCTCCTAGCGGGGGGAAGGGAGCAGTACTTC
-,-,TRBV2,TRBJ1-2,CASSQDSNYGYTF,TGTGCCAGCAGCCAGGACAGTAACTATGGCTACACCTTC
-,-,TRBV11-2,TRBJ1-5,CASSPGQNQPQHF,TGTGCCAGCAGCCCTGGACAGAATCAGCCCCAGCATTTT
-,TRBD1,TRBV3-1/TRBV3-2,TRBJ2-7,CASSLGTAQYEQYF,TGTGCCAGCAGCCTCGGGACAGCCCAATACGAGCAGTACTTC
once,-,TRBV15,TRBJ2-7,CATSRGRGYEQYF,TGTGCCACCAGCAGAGGGAGGGGATACGAGCAGTACTTC
few,TRBD2,TRBV4-1,TRBJ2-2,CASSQDAGAGELFF,TGCGCCAGCAGCCAAGATGCGGGGGCCGGGGAGCTGTTTTTT
-,-,TRBV5-5,TRBJ1-1,CASSRWTALPNTEAFF,TGTGCCAGCAGCCGTTGGACAGCGCTTCCCAACACTGAAGCTTTCTTT
-,-,TRBV7-8,TRBJ1-1,CASSLEGREAFF,TGTGCCAGCAGCTTGGAGGGGCGGGAAGCTTTCTTT
-,TRBD1,TRBV16,TRBJ2-1,CASSRDGTGAREQFF,TGTGCCAGCAGCCGAGACGGGACAGGGGCCAGAGAGCAGTTCTTC
-,TRBD1,TRBV5-6,TRBJ1-1,CASSFGKTGGTEAFF,TGTGCCAGCAGCTTCGGAAAGACAGGGGGCACTGAAGCTTTCTTT
-,-,TRBV20-1,TRBJ2-1,CSARQYNEQFF,TGCAGTGCAAGACAGTACAATGAGCAGTTCTTC
-,-,TRBV5-6,TRBJ2-7,CASSFRRYPGEQYF,TGTGCCAGCAGCTTCAGAAGGTACCCGGGCGAGCAGTACTTC
-,TRBD1,TRBV6-5,TRBJ2-4,CASSRTGENIQYF,TGTGCCAGCAGCAGGACAGGGGAAAACATTCAGTACTTC
-,-,TRBV7-2,TRBJ1-5,CASSLGADQPQHF,TGTGCCAGCAGCTTAGGCGCCGATCAGCCCCAGCATTTT
-,TRBD2,TRBV2,TRBJ2-1,CASSERFGGREGNEQFF,TGTGCCAGCAGTGAACGATTCGGTGGGAGGGAGGGGAATGAGCAGTTCTTC
-,-,TRBV7-9,TRBJ1-3,CASSPQTAGVGGNTIYF,TGTGCCAGCAGCCCGCAGACAGCTGGGGTAGGAGGAAACACCATATATTTT
-,-,TRBV3-1/TRBV3-2,TRBJ1-1,CASSQADSTEAFF,TGTGCCAGCAGCCAAGCGGACTCAACTGAAGCTTTCTTT
-,-,TRBV27,TRBJ1-1,CASTSRGAGRAFF,TGTGCCAGCACCTCCCGGGGGGCAGGGAGAGCTTTCTTT
-,TRBD2,TRBV7-2,TRBJ2-5,CASSLRRLAGGETQYF,TGTGCCAGCAGCCTCCGCAGACTAGCGGGGGGGGAGACCCAGTACTTC
-,TRBD1,TRBV10-2,TRBJ1-2,CASMTGSYGYTF,TGCGCCAGCATGACAGGGAGCTATGGCTACACCTTC
-,TRBD1,TRBV9,TRBJ1-4,CASSVEGTGVEKLFF,TGTGCCAGCAGCGTAGAGGGAACAGGGGTTGAAAAACTGTTTTTT
once,TRBD1,TRBV5-8,TRBJ1-3,CASSFGQGRPGNTIYF,TGTGCCAGCAGCTTCGGACAGGGAAGACCTGGAAACACCATATATTTT
-,-,TRBV19,TRBJ1-1,CASSIQGGGTEAFF,TGTGCCAGTAGTATCCAGGGCGGGGGCACTGAAGCTTTCTTT
once,TRBD1,TRBV11-2,TRBJ1-6,CASSLDAGQANNSPLHF,TGTGCCAGCAGCTTAGATGCGGGACAGGCAAATAATTCACCCCTCCACTTT
-,-,TRBV6-5,TRBJ2-5,CASSSQGRMETQYF,TGTGCCAGCAGTAGTCAGGGTAGGATGGAGACCCAGTACTTC
-,-,TRBV5-6,TRBJ2-6,CASSLTGSGANVLTF,TGTGCCAGCAGCCTGACAGGCTCTGGGGCCAACGTCCTGACTTTC
once,TRBD1,TRBV5-1,TRBJ1-1,CASSPYTGGNTEAFF,TGCGCCAGCAGCCCCTACACAGGGGGGAACACTGAAGCTTTCTTT
-,-,TRBV5-6,TRBJ1-2,CASSYLDRQNYGYTF,TGTGCCAGCAGCTACCTAGACAGGCAGAACTATGGCTACACCTTC
many,-,TRBV12-5,TRBJ2-7,CASGLLAPSGRFPLTQYF,TGTGCTAGTGGCCTTCTAGCGCCGAGCGGCAGGTTCCCACTTACGCAGTACTTC
-,-,TRBV3-1/TRBV3-2,TRBJ1-5,CASSQDQERHDSNQPQHF,TGTGCCAGCAGCCAAGATCAAGAGAGACATGATAGCAATCAGCCCCAGCATTTT
-,TRBD2,TRBV2,TRBJ2-2,CASRVSGGARTGELFF,TGTGCCAGCAGGGTTAGCGGGGGGGCTCGGACCGGGGAGCTGTTTTTT
-,TRBD1,TRBV19,TRBJ1-3,CASSVLGQGISGNTIYF,TGTGCCAGTAGTGTCCTAGGACAGGGCATCTCTGGAAACACCATATATTTT
-,-,TRBV7-9,TRBJ1-2,CASSPQTRTNYGYTF,TGTGCCAGCAGCCCACAAACCCGTACTAACTATGGCTACACCTTC
-,-,TRBV4-3,TRBJ1-2,CASSQDPSGGLDYGYTF,TGCGCCAGCAGCCAAGATCCCTCGGGGGGTCTCGACTATGGCTACACCTTC
-,-,TRBV3-1/TRBV3-2,TRBJ1-1,CASRLGTSNTEAFF,TGTGCCAGCAGACTCGGGACATCGAACACTGAAGCTTTCTTT
-,TRBD1,TRBV7-2,TRBJ2-2,CASSVAGTAKNTGELFF,TGTGCCAGCAGCGTCGCCGGGACAGCGAAGAACACCGGGGAGCTGTTTTTT
-,-,TRBV5-5,TRBJ1-4,CASSQRGSNEKLFF,TGTGCCAGCAGCCAACGGGGGTCTAATGAAAAACTGTTTTTT